This is a list of T cell receptor beta chains from one sample in a study of cytomegalovirus exposure and HLA in healthy donors. Generated by immunoSEQ multiplex PCR, the TCRdb table keeps only in-frame clones and is missing some. The data show approximately 200,000 clones, roughly four fifths seen once. Sequencing was done on a sample of PBMCs. The receptors were gathered from a boy aged 2 to 10 in good health and CMV-seronegative. CDR3s include the opening cysteine and the closing phenylalanine or tryptophan.

CDR3: CASTPPAGSYEQYF
length: 14
J: TRBJ2-7
V: TRBV5-8

CDR3: CASSPDRGVSSLTEAFF
length: 17
J: TRBJ1-1
V: TRBV19

CDR3: CASSDERGRSAQYF
length: 14
J: TRBJ2-5
V: TRBV7-8

CDR3: CASSYSLNYGYTF
length: 13
J: TRBJ1-2
V: TRBV6-5

CDR3: CASSDTRPPNIGELFF
length: 16
J: TRBJ2-2
V: TRBV5-6

CDR3: CASSEAGTGDQPQHF
length: 15
J: TRBJ1-5
V: TRBV6-1

CDR3: CAITGIAGGPNEQFF
length: 15
J: TRBJ2-1
V: TRBV10-3

CDR3: CASSIDPRESGEQFF
length: 15
J: TRBJ2-1
V: TRBV19

CDR3: CSASRGESLHF
length: 11
J: TRBJ1-6
V: TRBV20-1

CDR3: CASSPSGQGFYEQYF
length: 15
J: TRBJ2-7
V: TRBV6-5